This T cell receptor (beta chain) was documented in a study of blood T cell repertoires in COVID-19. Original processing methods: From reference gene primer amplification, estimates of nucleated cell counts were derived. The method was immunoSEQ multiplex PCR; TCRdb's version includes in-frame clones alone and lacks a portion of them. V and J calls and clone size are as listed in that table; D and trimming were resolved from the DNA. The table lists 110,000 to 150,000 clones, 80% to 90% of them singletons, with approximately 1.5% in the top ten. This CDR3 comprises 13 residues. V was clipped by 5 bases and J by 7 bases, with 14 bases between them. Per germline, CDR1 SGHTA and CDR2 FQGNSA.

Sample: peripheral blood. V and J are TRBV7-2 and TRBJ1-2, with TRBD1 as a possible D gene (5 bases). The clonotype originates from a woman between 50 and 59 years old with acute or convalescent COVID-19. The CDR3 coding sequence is TGTGCCAGCAGCCGAGACAGCTTGGCTGGCTACACCTTC. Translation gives CASSRDSLAGYTF.